This T cell receptor (beta chain) comes out of a study of blood T cell repertoires in COVID-19. In the study overall: COVID-19 samples collected from the United States, Italy and Spain covered acute and convalescent phases. PBMCs, B-cell-depleted T cells, or T cells were the source of the cDNA or gDNA that made up the material.

Original analysis: Quantification of nucleated cells was approximated via reference gene primer amplification. Profiling relied on immunoSEQ multiplex PCR, and the TCRdb table lists in-frame clones only, not all of them. V, J and clone size were drawn from that table, and D and trimming were deduced from the DNA. The sample lists more than 150,000 clones; roughly nine tenths were seen once. Germline V gives CDR1 SGHRS, CDR2 YFSETQ. The CDR3 contains 14 residues. The V gene lost 0 bases and the J gene lost 4 bases, with 11 bases spanning the gap. Sequencing input: peripheral blood. This sequence was found in a man aged 18 to 30 with acute or convalescent COVID-19. The rearrangement uses TRBV5-1 and TRBJ2-7, with TRBD1 as a possible D gene (5 bases). The DNA of the CDR3 is TGCGCCAGCAGCTTGGCAGCAGGGCCATACGAGCAGTACGTC. This codes for CASSLAAGPYEQYV.